This T cell receptor beta chain was recovered during a study of T cells in Graves' hyperthyroidism and ophthalmopathy. V lost 5 bases, J lost 6 bases, and 8 bases stayed unmatched. The CDR3 extends over 14 amino acids. The V gene's germline CDR1 is SGHVS and CDR2 FQNEAQ. Amplification of TCR beta CDR3 regions was performed using RNA transcripts as template. Researchers ran a first-round RT-PCR on the TCR CDR3 using the HTBI primer set. Each CDR3 protein gets one entry after TCRdb re-called the multiplex PCR reads with MiXCR. This table has some 350,000 distinct CDR3 sequences, more than 20% appearing once. This clonotype was counted ten times or more.

The source is a man aged 50-59 years with Graves' hyperthyroidism. Specimen: blood. The genes are TRBV7-8 and TRBJ2-3; 7 bases are shared with TRBD1. The CDR3 loop is CASSPGGQGDTQYF. CDR3 sequence (DNA): TGTGCCAGCAGCCCAGGGGGTCAGGGCGATACGCAGTATTTT.